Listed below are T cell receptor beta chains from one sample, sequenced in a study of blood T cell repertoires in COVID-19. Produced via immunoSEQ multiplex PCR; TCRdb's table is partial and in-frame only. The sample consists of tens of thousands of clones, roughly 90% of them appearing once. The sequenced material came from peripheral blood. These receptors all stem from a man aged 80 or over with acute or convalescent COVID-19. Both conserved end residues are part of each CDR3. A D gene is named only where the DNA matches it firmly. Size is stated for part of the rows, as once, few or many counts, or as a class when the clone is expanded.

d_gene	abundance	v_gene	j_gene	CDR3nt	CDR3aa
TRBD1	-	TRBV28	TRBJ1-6	TGTGCCAGCAGTACCAGGGACAGGGGCTATAATTCACCCCTCCACTTT	CASSTRDRGYNSPLHF
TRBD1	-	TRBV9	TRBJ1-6	TGTGCCAGCAGCGTGGGAGGACAGGGGGGTTCACCCCTCCACTTT	CASSVGGQGGSPLHF
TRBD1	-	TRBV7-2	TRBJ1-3	TGTGCCAGCAGCTTACTAGGACAGGGGAGCACCATATATTTT	CASSLLGQGSTIYF
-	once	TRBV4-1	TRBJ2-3	TGCGCCAGCAGCCAAAGTTTAGTAGGACAGCTCACAGATACGCAGTATTTT	CASSQSLVGQLTDTQYF
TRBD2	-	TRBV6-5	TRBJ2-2	TGTGCCAGCAGTTACTTTGCGGGAGGCACCGGGGAGCTGTTTTTT	CASSYFAGGTGELFF
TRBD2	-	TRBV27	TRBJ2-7	TGTGCCAGCATGGTCGGGGGGTGGTACGAGCAGTACTTC	CASMVGGWYEQYF
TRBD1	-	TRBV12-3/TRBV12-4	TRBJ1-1	TGTGCCAGCAGTTTCGCCGACAGGGGAGAAGCTTTCTTT	CASSFADRGEAFF
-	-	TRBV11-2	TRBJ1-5	TGTGCCAGCAGCTTAGAGAGGACGACGGGGACCCAGCATTTT	CASSLERTTGTQHF
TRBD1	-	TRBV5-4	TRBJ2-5	TGTGCCAGCAGCTTACCGACAGGGTCCCTGGAGACCCAGTACTTC	CASSLPTGSLETQYF
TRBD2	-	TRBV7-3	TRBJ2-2	TGTGCCAGCAGCTTAATGTGGACTAGCGGGGGCCTCGAAGCCGGGGAGCTGTTTTTT	CASSLMWTSGGLEAGELFF
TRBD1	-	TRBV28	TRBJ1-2	TGTGCCAGCAGTTTAGGGACAGGGGTCGGCTACACCTTC	CASSLGTGVGYTF
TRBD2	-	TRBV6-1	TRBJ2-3	TGTGCCAGCAGTGAATCTGGGGGGGGCACAGATACGCAGTATTTT	CASSESGGGTDTQYF
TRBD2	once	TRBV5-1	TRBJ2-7	TGCGCCAGCACCCCGACTAGCGGGGGGGCCTACGAGCAGTACTTC	CASTPTSGGAYEQYF
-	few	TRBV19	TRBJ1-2	TGTGCCAGTAGTAAGATTTTGTTGGGTGCGGGCTATGGCTACACCTTC	CASSKILLGAGYGYTF
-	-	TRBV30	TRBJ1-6	TGTGCCTGGAGTGTACGTGAGAGTTCACCCCTCCACTTT	CAWSVRESSPLHF
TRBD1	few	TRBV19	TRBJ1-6	TGTGCCAGTAGTCCTCCGGGACAGGGCCATTCACCCCTCCACTTT	CASSPPGQGHSPLHF
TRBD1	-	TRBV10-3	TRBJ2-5	TGTGCCATCGCCAGGGGGCTTCGGGAGACCCAGTACTTC	CAIARGLRETQYF
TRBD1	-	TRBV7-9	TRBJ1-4	TGTGCCAGCAGCTTAGGGCAGGGGGGTGAAAAACTGTTTTTT	CASSLGQGGEKLFF
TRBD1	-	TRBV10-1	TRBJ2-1	TGCGCCAGCAGTGAGGGGACAGGGGGCCGGGATGAGCAGTTCTTC	CASSEGTGGRDEQFF